This T cell receptor beta chain emerged from a study of identifying expanded T cells in peripheral blood. The data were produced by immunoSEQ multiplex PCR, yet TCRdb's version contains in-frame clones alone and is incomplete. The table lists over 85,000 clones, 85% of them singletons. Healthy donors had no documented immune events, such as infections, while sampled. General study results and limits: Over around two and four weeks, about 17 and 20 clones changed, versus roughly 1.1 between replicates. Clone count variance between approximately two-week samples rose with total template count.

A word on this clone: Antigen unknown.

Material: blood. The origin of this receptor is a person aged 18 to 70 in good health.

The CDR3 region has the DNA TGTGCCAGCAGCAACCGACTGATTGCTAGCACAGATACGCAGTATTTT. It translates to CASSNRLIASTDTQYF. This chain links TRBV11-3 with TRBJ2-3; D is uncertain. V was trimmed by 5 bases and J by 0 bases, leaving 15 bases between them. Germline lookup yields CDR1 SGHNT and CDR2 YENEEA. CDR3 length equals 16 residues.